Here is one TCR beta chain with its context. The record originates from a study of blood T cell repertoires in COVID-19. Data came from immunoSEQ multiplex PCR; TCRdb stores just in-frame clones and leaves some out. The table has 300,000 to 400,000 clones, around 89% seen once. The sequencing input was PBMCs or T cells enriched from blood (not recorded which). The receptor comes from a man between 18 and 29 years old who had recovered from COVID-19.

CDR3 residues: CAISDGQSSYNEQFF. CDR3 bases: TGTGCCATCAGTGACGGACAGAGCTCCTACAATGAGCAGTTCTTC. V is TRBV10-3 and J is TRBJ2-1; tentative D call: TRBD1 (6 bases). CDR3 length: 15 residues. V gave up 3 bases and J gave up 0 bases, with 9 bases separating them. Germline V gene data show CDR1 as ENHRY and CDR2 as SYGVKD.